The text below deals with one TCR beta chain. Authors' methods: Reference gene primers were amplified, and this amplification served to estimate nucleated cell counts. Profiled with immunoSEQ multiplex PCR; TCRdb holds only in-frame clones, not every one. That table supplies the V and J calls and clone size; D and trimming were determined from the DNA. The table lists 300,000 to 400,000 clones, around nine tenths of them singletons, with under 4.5% in the top ten. These data come from a study of blood T cell repertoires in COVID-19. Whole-study context: Acute and convalescent COVID-19 specimens originated in the United States, Italy and Spain. In each case, the material was cDNA or gDNA derived from T cells, B-cell-depleted T cells, or PBMCs.

Germline values: CDR1 LNHDA, CDR2 SQIVND (reference sequence). V shed 4 bases and J 10 bases; nucleotides not matched to a gene: 4. The CDR3 has 15 residues. Sequenced input: peripheral blood. This receptor was taken from a woman aged 50 to 60 with active or convalescent COVID-19. The chain couples TRBV19 to TRBJ2-1, with 16 bases identical to TRBD2. CDR3 sequence reads: CASSTGLAGGQEQFF. The CDR3 region has the DNA TGTGCCAGTAGTACGGGACTAGCGGGGGGGCAGGAGCAGTTCTTC.